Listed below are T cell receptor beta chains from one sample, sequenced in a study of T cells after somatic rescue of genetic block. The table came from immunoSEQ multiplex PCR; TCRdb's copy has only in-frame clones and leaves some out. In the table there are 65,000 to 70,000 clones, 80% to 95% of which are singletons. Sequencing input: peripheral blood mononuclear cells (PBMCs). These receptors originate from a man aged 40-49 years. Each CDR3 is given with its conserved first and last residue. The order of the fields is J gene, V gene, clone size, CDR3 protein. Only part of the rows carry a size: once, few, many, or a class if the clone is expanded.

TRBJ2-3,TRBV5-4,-,CASSFVRGTDTQYF
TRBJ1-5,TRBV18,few,CASSATTGEQPQHF
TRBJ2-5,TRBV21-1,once,CASSTSGTGQETQYF
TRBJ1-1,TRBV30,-,CAWSVLGDTEAFF
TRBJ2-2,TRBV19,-,CASSIGFRDTGELFF
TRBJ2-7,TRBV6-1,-,CASSEGLLTYEQYF
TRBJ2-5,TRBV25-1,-,CASSELSGGVIETQYF
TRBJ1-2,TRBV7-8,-,CASSSAKGTPGGGYTF
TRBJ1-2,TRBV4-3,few,CASSRQEGDGYTF
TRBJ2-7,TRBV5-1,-,CASSLGTGHQLSYEQYF
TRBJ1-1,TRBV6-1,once,CASSVNRGPEAFF